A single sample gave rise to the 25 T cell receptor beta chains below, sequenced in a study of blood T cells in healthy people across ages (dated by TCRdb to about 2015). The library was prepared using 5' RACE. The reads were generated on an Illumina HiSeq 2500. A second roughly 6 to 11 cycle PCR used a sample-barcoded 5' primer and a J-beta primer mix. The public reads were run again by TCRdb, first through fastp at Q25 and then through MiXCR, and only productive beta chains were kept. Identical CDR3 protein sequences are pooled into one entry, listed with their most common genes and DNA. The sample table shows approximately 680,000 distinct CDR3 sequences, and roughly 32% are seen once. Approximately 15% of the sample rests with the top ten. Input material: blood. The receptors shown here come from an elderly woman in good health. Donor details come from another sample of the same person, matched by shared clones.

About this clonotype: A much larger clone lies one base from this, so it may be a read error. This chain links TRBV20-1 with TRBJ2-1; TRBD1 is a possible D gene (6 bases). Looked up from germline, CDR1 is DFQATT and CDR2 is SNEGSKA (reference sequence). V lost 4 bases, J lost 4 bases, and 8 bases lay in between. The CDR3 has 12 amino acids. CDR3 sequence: CSANREYNEQFF. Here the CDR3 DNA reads TGCAGTGCTAACAGGGAGTACAATGAGCAGTTCTTC.

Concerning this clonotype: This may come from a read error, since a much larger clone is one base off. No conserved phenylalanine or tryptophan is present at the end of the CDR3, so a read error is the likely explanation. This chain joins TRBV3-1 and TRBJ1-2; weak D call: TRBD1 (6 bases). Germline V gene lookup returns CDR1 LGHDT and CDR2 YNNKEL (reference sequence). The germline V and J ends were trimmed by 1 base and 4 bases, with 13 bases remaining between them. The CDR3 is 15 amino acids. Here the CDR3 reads CASSQGSGQLYGYTC. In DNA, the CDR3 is TGTGCCAGCAGCCAAGGTTCCGGACAGCTCTATGGCTACACCTGC.

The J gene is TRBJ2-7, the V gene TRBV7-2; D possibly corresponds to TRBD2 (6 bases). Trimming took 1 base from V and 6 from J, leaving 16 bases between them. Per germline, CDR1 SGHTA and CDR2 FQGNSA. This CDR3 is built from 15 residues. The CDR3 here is CASSLVPQDGGEQYF. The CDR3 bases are TGTGCCAGCAGCTTAGTGCCCCAAGACGGGGGCGAGCAGTACTTC.

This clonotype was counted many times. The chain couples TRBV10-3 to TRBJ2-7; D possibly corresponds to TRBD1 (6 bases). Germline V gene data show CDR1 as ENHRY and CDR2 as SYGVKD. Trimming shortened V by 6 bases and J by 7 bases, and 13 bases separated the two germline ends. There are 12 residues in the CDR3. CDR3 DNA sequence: TGTGCCATCAGCCCACAGGGAAGAGAGCAGTACTTC. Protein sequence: CAISPQGREQYF.

This CDR3 reads CASSLQGVRADVQYF. The CDR3 bases are TGTGCCAGCAGTTTGCAGGGGGTGAGGGCAGATGTGCAATATTTT. The chain combines TRBV12-3 or TRBV12-4 with TRBJ2-3; 7 bases fit TRBD1. V shed 3 bases, J shed 15 bases, and the junction held 18 bases outside the gene matches. The CDR3 covers 15 residues.

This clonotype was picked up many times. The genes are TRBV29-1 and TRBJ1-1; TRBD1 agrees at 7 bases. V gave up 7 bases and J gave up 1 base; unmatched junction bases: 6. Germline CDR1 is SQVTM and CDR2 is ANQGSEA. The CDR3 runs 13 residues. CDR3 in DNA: TGCAGCGAGGCGGGACAGCCGAACACTGAAGCTTTCTTT. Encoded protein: CSEAGQPNTEAFF.

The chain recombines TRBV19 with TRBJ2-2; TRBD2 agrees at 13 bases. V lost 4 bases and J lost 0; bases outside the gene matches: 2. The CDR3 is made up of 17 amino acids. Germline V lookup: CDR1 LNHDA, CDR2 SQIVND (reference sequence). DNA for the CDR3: TGTGCCAGTAGTACCGGGACTAGCGGGGCGAACACCGGGGAGCTGTTTTTT. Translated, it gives CASSTGTSGANTGELFF.

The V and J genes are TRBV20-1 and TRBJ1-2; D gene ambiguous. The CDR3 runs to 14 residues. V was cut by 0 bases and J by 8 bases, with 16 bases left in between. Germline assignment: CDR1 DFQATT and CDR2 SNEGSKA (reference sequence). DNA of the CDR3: TGCAGTGCTAGAGATCATCGGCGGTCAAGCGGCTACACCTTC. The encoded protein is CSARDHRRSSGYTF.

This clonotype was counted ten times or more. CDR3 loop: CSAEGQGNTDTQYF. The CDR3 DNA reads as TGCAGTGCTGAAGGACAGGGGAACACAGATACGCAGTATTTT. The rearrangement joins TRBV20-1 to TRBJ2-3; 9 bases fit TRBD1. In germline, CDR1 is DFQATT, CDR2 SNEGSKA (reference sequence). J lost 2 bases, V lost 5 bases, and 5 bases had no gene match. This CDR3 comprises 14 residues.

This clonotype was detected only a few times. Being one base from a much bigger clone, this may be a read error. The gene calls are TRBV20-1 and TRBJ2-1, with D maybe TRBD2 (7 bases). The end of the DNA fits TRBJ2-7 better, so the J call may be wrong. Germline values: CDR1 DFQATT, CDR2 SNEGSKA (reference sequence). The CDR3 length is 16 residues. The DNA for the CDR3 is TGCAGTGCTAGATTCTTGGGGGGGCTCTCCTACAATGAGCAGTACTTC. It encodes CSARFLGGLSYNEQYF.

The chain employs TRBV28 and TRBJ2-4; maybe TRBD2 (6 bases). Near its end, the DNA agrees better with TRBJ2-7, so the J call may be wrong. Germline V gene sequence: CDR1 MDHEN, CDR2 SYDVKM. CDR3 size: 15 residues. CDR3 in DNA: TGTGCCAGCAGTTTAGCGGGACGACTCCCGTTCGAGCAGTACTTC. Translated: CASSLAGRLPFEQYF.

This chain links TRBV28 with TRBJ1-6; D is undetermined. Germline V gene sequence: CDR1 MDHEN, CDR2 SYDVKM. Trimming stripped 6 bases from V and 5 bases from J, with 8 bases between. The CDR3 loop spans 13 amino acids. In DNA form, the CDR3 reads TGTGCCAGCAGCAGCTTCGATAATTCACCCCTCCACTTT. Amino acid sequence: CASSSFDNSPLHF.

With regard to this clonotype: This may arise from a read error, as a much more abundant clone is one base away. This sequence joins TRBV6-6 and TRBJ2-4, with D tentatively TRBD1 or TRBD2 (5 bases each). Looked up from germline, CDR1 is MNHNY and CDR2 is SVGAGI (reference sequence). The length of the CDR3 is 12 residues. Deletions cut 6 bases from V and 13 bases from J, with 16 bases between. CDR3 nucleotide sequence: TGTGCCAGCAGGCCCCTTCGGGGCAAGCAGTACTTC. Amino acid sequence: CASRPLRGKQYF.

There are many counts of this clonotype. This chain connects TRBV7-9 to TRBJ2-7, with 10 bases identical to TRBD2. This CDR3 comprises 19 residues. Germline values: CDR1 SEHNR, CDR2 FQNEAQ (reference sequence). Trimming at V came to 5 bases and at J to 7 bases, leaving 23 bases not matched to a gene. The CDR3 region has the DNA TGTGCCAGCAGCGTACAAGCGGGGGGGCCCTCCTCTTTTAGGAGGGAGCAGTACTTC. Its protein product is CASSVQAGGPSSFRREQYF.

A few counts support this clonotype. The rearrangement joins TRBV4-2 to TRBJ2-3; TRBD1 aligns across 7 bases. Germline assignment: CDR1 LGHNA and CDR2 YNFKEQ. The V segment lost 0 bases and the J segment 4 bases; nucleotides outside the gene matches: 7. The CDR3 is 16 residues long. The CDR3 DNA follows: TGTGCCAGCAGCCAAGATCTTGGGCAGGGGGCAGATACGCAGTATTTT. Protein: CASSQDLGQGADTQYF.

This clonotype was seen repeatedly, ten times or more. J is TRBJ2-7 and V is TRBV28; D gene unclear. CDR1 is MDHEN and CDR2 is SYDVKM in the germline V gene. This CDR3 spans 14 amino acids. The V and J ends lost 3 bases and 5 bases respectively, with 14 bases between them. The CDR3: CASSLSAGRDEQYF. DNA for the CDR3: TGTGCCAGCAGTTTGTCCGCCGGAAGGGACGAGCAGTACTTC.

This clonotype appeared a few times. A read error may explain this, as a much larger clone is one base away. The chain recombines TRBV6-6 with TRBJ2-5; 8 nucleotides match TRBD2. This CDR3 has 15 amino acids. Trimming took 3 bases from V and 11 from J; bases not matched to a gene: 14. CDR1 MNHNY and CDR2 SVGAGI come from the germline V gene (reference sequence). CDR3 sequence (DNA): TGTGCCAGCAGTTATTTAGAGCGGGGGATAAATGAGCAGTACTTC. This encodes CASSYLERGINEQYF.

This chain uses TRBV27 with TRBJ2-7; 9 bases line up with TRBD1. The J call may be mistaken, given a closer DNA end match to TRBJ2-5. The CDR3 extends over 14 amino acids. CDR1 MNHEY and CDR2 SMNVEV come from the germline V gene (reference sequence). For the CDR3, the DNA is TGTGCCAGCAGTCCGATCGTGACAGGGGGGACCCAGTACTTC. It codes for CASSPIVTGGTQYF.

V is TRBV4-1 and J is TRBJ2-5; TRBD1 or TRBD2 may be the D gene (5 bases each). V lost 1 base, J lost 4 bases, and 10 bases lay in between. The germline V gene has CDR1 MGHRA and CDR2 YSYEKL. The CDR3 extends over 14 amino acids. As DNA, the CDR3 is TGCGCCAGCAGCCAAGTTAAGGGGAGAGAGACCCAGTACTTC. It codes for CASSQVKGRETQYF.

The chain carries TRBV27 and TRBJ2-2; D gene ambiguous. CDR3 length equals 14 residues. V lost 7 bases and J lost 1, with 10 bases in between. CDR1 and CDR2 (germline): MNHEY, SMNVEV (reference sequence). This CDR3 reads CASNSRMNTGELFF. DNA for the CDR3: TGTGCCAGCAATTCCAGGATGAACACCGGGGAGCTGTTTTTT.

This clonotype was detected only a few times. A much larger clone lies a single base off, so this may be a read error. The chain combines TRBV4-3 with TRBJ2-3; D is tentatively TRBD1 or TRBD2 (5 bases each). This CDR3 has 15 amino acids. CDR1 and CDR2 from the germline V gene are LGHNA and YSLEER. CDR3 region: CASSQGAGITGTQYF. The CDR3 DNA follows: TGCGCCAGCAGCCAAGGGGCCGGGATCACAGGTACGCAGTATTTT.

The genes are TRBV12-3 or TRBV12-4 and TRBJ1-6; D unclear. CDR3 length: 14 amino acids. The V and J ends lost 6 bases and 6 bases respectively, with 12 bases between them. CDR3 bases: TGTGCCAGCAGCGTGGCACGCTTTAATTCACCCCTCCACTTT. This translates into CASSVARFNSPLHF.

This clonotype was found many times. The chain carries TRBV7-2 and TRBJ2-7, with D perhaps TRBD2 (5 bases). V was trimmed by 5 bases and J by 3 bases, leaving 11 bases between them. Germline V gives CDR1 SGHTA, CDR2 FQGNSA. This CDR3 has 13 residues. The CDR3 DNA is TGTGCCAGCAGCCCCCTGGGGAGCTACGAGCAGTACTTC. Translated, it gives CASSPLGSYEQYF. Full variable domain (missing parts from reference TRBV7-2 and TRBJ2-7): GAGVSQSPSNKVTEKGKDVELRCDPISGHTALYWYRQSLGQGLEFLIYFQGNSAPDKSGLPSDRFSAERTGGSVSTLTIQRTQQEDSAVYLCASSPLGSYEQYFGPGTRLTVT.

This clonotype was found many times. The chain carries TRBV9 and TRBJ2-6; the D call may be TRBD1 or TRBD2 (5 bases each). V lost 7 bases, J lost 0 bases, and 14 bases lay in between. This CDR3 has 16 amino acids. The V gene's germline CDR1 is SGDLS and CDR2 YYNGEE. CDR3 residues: CASYGPGSSGANVLTF. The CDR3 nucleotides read TGTGCCAGCTACGGTCCAGGGAGCTCTGGGGCCAACGTCCTGACTTTC.

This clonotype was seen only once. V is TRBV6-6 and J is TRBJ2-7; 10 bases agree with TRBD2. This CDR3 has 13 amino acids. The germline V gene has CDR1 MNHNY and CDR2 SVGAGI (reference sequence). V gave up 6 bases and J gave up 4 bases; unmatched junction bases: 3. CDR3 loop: CASRSGREYEQYF. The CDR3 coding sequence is TGTGCCAGCAGGAGCGGGAGGGAATACGAGCAGTACTTC.